A few counts support the clone carrying this TCR beta chain. Together with a sample-barcoded 5' primer, a J-beta primer mix was included in a second PCR lasting roughly 6 to 12 cycles. Every cDNA molecule carried a tag from a template-switch adaptor bearing 12 random nucleotides. TCRdb passed the 5' RACE reads through MiXCR, listing each CDR3 protein once. This sample has 600,000 or so distinct CDR3 sequences; around 21% occur once, and the top ten carry roughly 3.6%. PBMCs, at least 7 million per sample, were isolated. This CDR3 comprises 12 residues. Germline V lookup: CDR1 SGHRS, CDR2 YFSETQ. V gave up 0 bases and J gave up 14 bases; unmatched junction bases: 5. This sample is part of a study of blood T cells in healthy people across ages.

Material: blood. This clonotype originated in a man aged 65 to 85 in good health. The chain employs TRBV5-1 and TRBJ2-1; 7 bases map to TRBD2. CDR3 sequence reads: CASSLEGGLEFF. The CDR3 bases are TGCGCCAGCAGCTTGGAGGGAGGGTTAGAGTTCTTC.